This T cell receptor beta chain comes out of a study of memory CD4+ T cells and cytomegalovirus serostatus (dated by TCRdb to the late 2010s). About the full investigation: The cohort included roughly 33 healthy adults from Belgium, of whom 9 were CMV seropositive and 24 were CMV seronegative. The study sequenced CD4+ memory TCRbeta repertoires of a Belgian cohort with known cytomegalovirus serostatus to replicate a published TCR-based CMV serostatus classifier. Overall study outcomes, separate from this receptor: Only CD4+CD45RO+ memory cells were sequenced, in contrast to the original study, in which naive and memory CD4+ and CD8+ populations were covered. For CMV serostatus prediction, a median bootstrapped AUC of about 0.95 was reached with the original framework, and a median bootstrapped AUC of approximately 0.92 was reached with a US-trained random forest. On the Belgian cohort, the classifier built on the original framework reached a median bootstrapped AUC of nearly 0.96, with a 95% CI of 0.76-1.00. Among the 160 or so previously reported CMV-associated TCRbeta sequences, some 70 showed up in the CD4+ memory repertoires, with each one found in between one and five individuals. The results were read as suggesting that the CMV-associated TCR signature is, for the most part, present in the CD4+ memory repertoire.

V sheds 2 bases and J sheds 8 bases, leaving 19 bases between their ends. Based on the germline V gene, the CDR1 and CDR2 sequences are SGHRS and YFSETQ. Reading from cysteine to phenylalanine, the CDR3 counts 15 amino acids. Just CDR3 DNA is preserved here, 45 bases in frame from base 1. As concerns this clone: Which antigen it targets is not known. Base qualities are missing; no much larger clone stands one base away.

Genomic DNA was extracted from sorted cells with the Quick-DNA Microprep Kit. TCRbeta DNA was amplified with the immunoSEQ hsTCRbeta kit following the manufacturer's protocol. TCRbeta libraries were sequenced on an Illumina MiSeq instrument. The paper's data handling went like this. Removing out-of-frame sequences left some 2,200,000 distinct TCRbeta sequences, an average of around 67,000 per individual. Each individual was scored using the number of 150 to 200 previously reported CMV-associated TCRbeta sequences that the individual carried and the total number of productive distinct TCRbeta sequences. A beta-binomial model was reimplemented in Python, and scikit-learn random forests with default parameters were trained on data from the US cohort. On the Belgian cohort, classifier performance was reported as the median AUC, along with percentile confidence intervals, across 10,000 bootstrap iterations. This is the immuneACCESS table as TCRdb keeps it, with only in-frame sequences that have V and J called. A part of the clones is gone; compared with another copy, unresolved V genes explain less than half, and the rest is unexplained. V and J calls plus clone size are reproduced from that table; the DNA served to infer D and trimming. The sample includes under 85,000 clones, with 60% to 80% observed a single time. The ten largest clones take up 2% to 3% of the sample.

A FACSAria II was used to sort memory CD4+ T cells, defined as single viable CD3+CD4+CD8-CD45RO+ cells. CMV serostatus was determined using a Roche Elecsys assay that detects serum IgG against CMV pp150, pp28, p38 and p52. Once the samples were thawed, total CD4+ T cells were enriched through positive selection using CD4 magnetic microbeads. The samples came from a different study that was designed specifically to examine the CD4+ T cell memory repertoire. Peripheral blood mononuclear cells were isolated and cryopreserved according to standard operating procedures, and serum was kept at -80 degrees C. CD3-PerCP (BW264/56), CD4-APC (RPA-T4), CD45RO-PE (UCHT1) and CD8-Pacific Orange (3B5) antibodies were used for staining, and non-viable cells were excluded with Sytox blue.

Recombination linked TRBV5-1 to TRBJ1-2; a confident D gene designation cannot be given. This clonotype was sampled from an adult in good health and CMV-seropositive. The sequenced sample consisted of memory CD4+ T cells from blood. The nucleotides are TGCGCCAGCAGCTTTTTGGGCAGTCTCAGAGGGGGCTACACCTTC. The resulting protein is CASSFLGSLRGGYTF. Outside the CDR3, residues come from the reference TRBV5-1 and TRBJ1-2 proteins, so the full variable domain is: KAGVTQTPRYLIKTRGQQVTLSCSPISGHRSVSWYQQTPGQGLQFLFEYFSETQRNKGNFPGRFSGRQFSNSRSEMNVSTLELGDSALYLCASSFLGSLRGGYTFGSGTRLTVV.